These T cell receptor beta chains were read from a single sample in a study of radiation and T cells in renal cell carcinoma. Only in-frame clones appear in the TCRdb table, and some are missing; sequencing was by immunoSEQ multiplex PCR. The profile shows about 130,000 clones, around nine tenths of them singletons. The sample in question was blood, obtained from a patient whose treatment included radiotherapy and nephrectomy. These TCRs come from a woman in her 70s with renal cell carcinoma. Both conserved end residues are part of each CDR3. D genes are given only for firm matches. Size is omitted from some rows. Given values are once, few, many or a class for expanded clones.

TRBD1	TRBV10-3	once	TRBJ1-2	CAITSGQGAEYGYTF	TGTGCCATCACCTCCGGACAGGGGGCTGAATATGGCTACACCTTC
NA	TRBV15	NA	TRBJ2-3	CATSRGTSTDTQYF	TGTGCCACCAGCAGAGGGACTAGCACAGATACGCAGTATTTT
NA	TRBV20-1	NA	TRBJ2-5	CSAWGVETQYF	TGCAGTGCTTGGGGGGTGGAGACCCAGTACTTC
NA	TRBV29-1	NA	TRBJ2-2	CSGGGPGELFF	TGCAGCGGGGGAGGTCCCGGGGAGCTGTTTTTT
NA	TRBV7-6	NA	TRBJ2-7	CASSLAPGSTYEQYF	TGTGCCAGCAGCTTAGCCCCCGGGAGCACCTACGAGCAGTACTTC
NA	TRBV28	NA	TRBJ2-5	CASGSHNGPKTQYF	TGTGCCAGCGGCTCACACAATGGTCCCAAGACCCAGTACTTC
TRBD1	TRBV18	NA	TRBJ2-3	CASSDRDRVKDTQYF	TGTGCCAGCTCAGACCGGGACAGGGTGAAAGATACGCAGTATTTT
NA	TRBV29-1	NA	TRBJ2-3	CSAMTGVSTDTQYF	TGCAGCGCGATGACAGGAGTATCCACAGATACGCAGTATTTT
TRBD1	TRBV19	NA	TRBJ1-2	CASRHRTGNYGYTF	TGTGCCAGTAGGCACCGGACAGGGAACTATGGCTACACCTTC
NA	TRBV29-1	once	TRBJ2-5	CSPSMSGETQYF	TGCAGCCCCTCGATGAGTGGGGAGACCCAGTACTTC
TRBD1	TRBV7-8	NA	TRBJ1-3	CASSLVPRTGGYGNTIYF	TGTGCCAGCAGCTTAGTCCCCCGGACAGGGGGTTATGGAAACACCATATATTTT
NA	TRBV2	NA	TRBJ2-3	CANRALSPDTQYF	TGTGCCAACCGGGCCCTGAGTCCAGATACGCAGTATTTT
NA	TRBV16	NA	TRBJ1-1	CASSQLGGRTEAFF	TGTGCCAGCAGCCAACTGGGGGGGAGGACTGAAGCTTTCTTT
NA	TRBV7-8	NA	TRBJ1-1	CASSLAGMNTEAFF	TGTGCCAGCAGCTTAGCTGGGATGAACACTGAAGCTTTCTTT
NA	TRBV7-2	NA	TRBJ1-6	CASGSGAGRASNSPLHF	TGTGCCAGCGGTAGCGGGGCGGGCAGGGCGAGTAATTCACCCCTCCACTTT
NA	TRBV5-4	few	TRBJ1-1	CASSLEGAVNTEAFF	TGTGCCAGCAGCTTGGAAGGGGCTGTGAACACTGAAGCTTTCTTT
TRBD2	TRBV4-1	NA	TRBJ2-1	CASSQLGLAGSGQFF	TGCGCCAGCAGCCAACTAGGACTAGCGGGGTCGGGGCAGTTCTTC
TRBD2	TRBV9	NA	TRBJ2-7	CASSVGRTSGSYEQYF	TGTGCCAGCAGCGTAGGTAGGACTAGCGGCTCCTACGAGCAGTACTTC
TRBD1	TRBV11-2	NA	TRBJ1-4	CASLPTGGKKLFF	TGTGCCAGCTTACCGACAGGGGGAAAAAAACTGTTTTTT
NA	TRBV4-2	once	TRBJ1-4	CASRIWGSSNEKLFF	TGTGCCAGCAGAATATGGGGCAGTTCTAATGAAAAACTGTTTTTT
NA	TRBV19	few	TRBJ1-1	CASSVAGLGTEAFF	TGTGCCAGTAGTGTCGCGGGATTGGGAACTGAAGCTTTCTTT
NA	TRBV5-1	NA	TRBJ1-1	CASSLVSRNTEAFF	TGCGCCAGCAGCTTGGTGTCCAGGAACACTGAAGCTTTCTTT
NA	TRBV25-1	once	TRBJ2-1	CASSRGLNEQFF	TGTGCCAGCAGTAGAGGGCTCAATGAGCAGTTCTTC
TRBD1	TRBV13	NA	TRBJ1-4	CASSLDRGQNEKLFF	TGTGCCAGCAGTCTAGACAGGGGGCAAAATGAAAAACTGTTTTTT
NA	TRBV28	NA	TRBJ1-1	CASSLYRDNTEAFF	TGTGCCAGCAGTTTATATAGGGACAACACTGAAGCTTTCTTT
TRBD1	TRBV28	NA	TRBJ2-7	CASSSPGTGTYEQYF	TGTGCCAGCAGTTCCCCCGGGACAGGTACCTACGAGCAGTACTTC
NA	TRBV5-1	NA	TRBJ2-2	CASSLGGAGELFF	TGCGCCAGCAGCTTGGGGGGCGCCGGGGAGCTGTTTTTT
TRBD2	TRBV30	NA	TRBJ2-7	CAWTSGNYEQYF	TGTGCCTGGACTAGCGGAAACTACGAGCAGTACTTC
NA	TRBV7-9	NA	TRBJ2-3	CASSLGLASTDTQYF	TGTGCCAGCAGCTTAGGGCTAGCAAGCACAGATACGCAGTATTTT
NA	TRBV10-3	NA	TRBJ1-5	CAISESLGAPNQLQHF	TGTGCCATCAGTGAGTCGTTGGGGGCTCCTAATCAGCTCCAGCATTTT
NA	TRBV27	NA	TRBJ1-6	CASQRSRGNSPLHF	TGTGCCAGCCAAAGGAGCAGGGGAAATTCACCCCTCCACTTT
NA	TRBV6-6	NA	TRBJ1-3	CASRHLDSGGNTIYF	TGTGCCAGCAGACACCTTGACAGCGGTGGAAACACCATATATTTT
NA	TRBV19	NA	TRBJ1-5	CASSREGWNQPQHF	TGTGCCAGTAGTAGGGAGGGGTGGAATCAGCCCCAGCATTTT
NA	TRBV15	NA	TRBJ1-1	CATSLWRGPEAFF	TGTGCCACCAGCTTATGGCGGGGACCTGAAGCTTTCTTT
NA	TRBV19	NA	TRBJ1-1	CASRRPMGNTEAFF	TGTGCCAGTAGAAGACCGATGGGGAACACTGAAGCTTTCTTT
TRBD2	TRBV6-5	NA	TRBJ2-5	CASSYSTSSGGETQYF	TGTGCCAGCAGTTACTCGACTAGCAGCGGTGGAGAGACCCAGTACTTC
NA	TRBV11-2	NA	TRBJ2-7	CASSLVQDYEQYF	TGTGCCAGCAGCTTAGTCCAGGACTACGAGCAGTACTTC
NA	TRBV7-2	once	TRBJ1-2	CASSWRLLSSGAGYTF	TGTGCCAGCAGCTGGAGGTTACTTTCTTCAGGGGCTGGCTACACCTTC
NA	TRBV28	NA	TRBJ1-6	CASSPIMPGPSSYNSPLHF	TGTGCCAGCAGTCCCATTATGCCGGGACCGAGCTCCTATAATTCACCCCTCCACTTT
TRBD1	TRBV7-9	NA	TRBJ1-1	CASSLGQGASESNTEAFF	TGTGCCAGCAGCTTGGGACAGGGGGCTTCCGAATCGAACACTGAAGCTTTCTTT
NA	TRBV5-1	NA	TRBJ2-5	CASSPGRRETQYF	TGCGCCAGCAGCCCGGGCCGCAGGGAGACCCAGTACTTC